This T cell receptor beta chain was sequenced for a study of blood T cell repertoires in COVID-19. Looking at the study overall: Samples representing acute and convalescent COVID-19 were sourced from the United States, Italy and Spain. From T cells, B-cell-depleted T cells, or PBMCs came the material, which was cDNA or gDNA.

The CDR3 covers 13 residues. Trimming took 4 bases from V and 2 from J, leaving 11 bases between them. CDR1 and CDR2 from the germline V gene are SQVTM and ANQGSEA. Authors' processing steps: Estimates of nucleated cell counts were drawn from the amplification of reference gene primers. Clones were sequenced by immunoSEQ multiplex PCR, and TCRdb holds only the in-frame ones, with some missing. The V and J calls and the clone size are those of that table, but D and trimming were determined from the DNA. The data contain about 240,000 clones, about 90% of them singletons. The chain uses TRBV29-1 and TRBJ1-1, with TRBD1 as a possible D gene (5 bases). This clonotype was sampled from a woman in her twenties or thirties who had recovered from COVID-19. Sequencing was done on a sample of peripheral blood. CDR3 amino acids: CSVAGHLNTEAFF. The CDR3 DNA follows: TGCAGCGTTGCAGGACACTTAAACACTGAAGCTTTCTTT.